What follows describes a single T cell receptor beta chain. This specimen belongs to a study of T cells after yellow fever vaccination. In TCRdb, the 5' RACE reads were re-called with MiXCR into one record per CDR3 protein. The table includes 300,000 to 400,000 distinct CDR3 sequences, over 8% detected once. Germline assignment: CDR1 SGHRS and CDR2 YFSETQ. The CDR3 totals 15 residues. V lost 5 bases, J lost 4 bases, and 13 bases lay in between. This clonotype originated in a man aged 18 to 29 who received the YFV17D yellow fever vaccine. This chain connects TRBV5-1 to TRBJ2-6, with D perhaps matching TRBD1 (5 bases). Specimen: PBMCs, collected on the day of the first yellow fever vaccination. This chain's CDR3 is CASRTQGSGANVLTF. As DNA, the CDR3 is TGCGCCAGCAGAACCCAGGGTTCAGGGGCCAACGTCCTGACTTTC.